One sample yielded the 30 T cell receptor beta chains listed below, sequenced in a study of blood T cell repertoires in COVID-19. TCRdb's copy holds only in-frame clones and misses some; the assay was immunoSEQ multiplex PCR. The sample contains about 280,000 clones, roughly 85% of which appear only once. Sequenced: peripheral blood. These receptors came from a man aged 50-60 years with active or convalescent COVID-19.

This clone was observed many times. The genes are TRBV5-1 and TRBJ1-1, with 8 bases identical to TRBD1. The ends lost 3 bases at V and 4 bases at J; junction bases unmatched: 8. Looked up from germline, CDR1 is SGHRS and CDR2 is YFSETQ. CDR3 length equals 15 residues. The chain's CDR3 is CASSSMGQAGTEAFF. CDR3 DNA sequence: TGCGCCAGCAGCTCGATGGGACAGGCGGGCACTGAAGCTTTCTTT.

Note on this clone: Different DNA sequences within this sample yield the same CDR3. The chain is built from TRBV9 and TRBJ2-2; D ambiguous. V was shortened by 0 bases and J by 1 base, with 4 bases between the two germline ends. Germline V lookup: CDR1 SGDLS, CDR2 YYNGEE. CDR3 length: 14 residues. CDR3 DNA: TGTGCCAGCAGCGTAGCCGGGAACACCGGGGAGCTGTTTTTT. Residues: CASSVAGNTGELFF.

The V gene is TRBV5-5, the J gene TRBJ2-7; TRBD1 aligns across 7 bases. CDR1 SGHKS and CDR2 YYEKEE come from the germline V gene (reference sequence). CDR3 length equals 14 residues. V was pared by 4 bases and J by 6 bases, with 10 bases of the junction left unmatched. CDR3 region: CASSATGSPGEQYF. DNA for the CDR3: TGTGCCAGCAGCGCGACAGGGTCCCCCGGCGAGCAGTACTTC.

The CDR3 spells CASSYPVGQGSYEQYF. The CDR3 nucleotides read TGTGCCAGCAGCTATCCGGTAGGACAGGGTTCCTACGAGCAGTACTTC. The chain has TRBV28 and TRBJ2-7; 8 nucleotides match TRBD1. Germline CDR1 and CDR2: MDHEN and SYDVKM. The V segment lost 6 bases and the J segment 1 base; nucleotides outside the gene matches: 11. The CDR3 has 16 residues.

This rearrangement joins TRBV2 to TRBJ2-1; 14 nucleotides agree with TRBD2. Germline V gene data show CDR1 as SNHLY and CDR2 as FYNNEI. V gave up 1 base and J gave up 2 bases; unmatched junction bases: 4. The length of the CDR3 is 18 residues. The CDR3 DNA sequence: TGTGCCAGCAGTGAAGGACTAGCGGGAGGGCCGGCCTACAATGAGCAGTTCTTC. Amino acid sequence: CASSEGLAGGPAYNEQFF.

In DNA form, the CDR3 reads TGCGCCAGCAGCCAAGACCCCCGACTGGATTCACCCCTCCACTTT. Protein: CASSQDPRLDSPLHF. The chain couples TRBV4-1 to TRBJ1-6; D unresolved. The CDR3 contains 15 residues. Trimming cost V 0 bases and J 8 bases, with 11 bases left between them. Germline loops: CDR1 MGHRA, CDR2 YSYEKL.

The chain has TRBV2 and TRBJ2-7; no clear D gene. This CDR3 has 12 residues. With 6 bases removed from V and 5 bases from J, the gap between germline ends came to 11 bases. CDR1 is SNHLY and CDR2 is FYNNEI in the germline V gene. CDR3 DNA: TGTGCCAGCAGGGCTAGTTCCCACGAGCAGTACTTC. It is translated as CASRASSHEQYF.

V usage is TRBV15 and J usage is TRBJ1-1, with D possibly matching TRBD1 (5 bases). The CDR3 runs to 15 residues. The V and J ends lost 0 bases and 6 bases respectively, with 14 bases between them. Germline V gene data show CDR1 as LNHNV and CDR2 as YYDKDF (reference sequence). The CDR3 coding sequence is TGTGCCACCAGCAGAGATCCCGCCAGGGCCCCTGAAGCTTTCTTT. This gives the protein CATSRDPARAPEAFF.

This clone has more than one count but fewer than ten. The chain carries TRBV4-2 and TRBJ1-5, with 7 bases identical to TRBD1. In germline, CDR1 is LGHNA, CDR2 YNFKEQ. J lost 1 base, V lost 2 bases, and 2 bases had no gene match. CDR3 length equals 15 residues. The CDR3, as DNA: TGTGCCAGCAGCCAAACGGGACAGAGCAATCAGCCCCAGCATTTT. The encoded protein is CASSQTGQSNQPQHF.

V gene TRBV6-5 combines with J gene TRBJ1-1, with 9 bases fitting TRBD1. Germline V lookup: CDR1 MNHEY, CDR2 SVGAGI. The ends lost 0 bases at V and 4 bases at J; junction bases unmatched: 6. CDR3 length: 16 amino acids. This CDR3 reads CASSYSNRGHGTEAFF. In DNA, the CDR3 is TGTGCCAGCAGTTACTCGAACAGGGGGCATGGCACTGAAGCTTTCTTT.

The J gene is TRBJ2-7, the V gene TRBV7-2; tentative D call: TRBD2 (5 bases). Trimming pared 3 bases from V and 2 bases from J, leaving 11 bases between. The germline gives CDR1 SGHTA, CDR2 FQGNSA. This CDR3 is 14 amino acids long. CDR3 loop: CASSFLGGTYEQYF. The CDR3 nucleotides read TGTGCCAGCAGCTTCTTAGGAGGAACCTACGAGCAGTACTTC.

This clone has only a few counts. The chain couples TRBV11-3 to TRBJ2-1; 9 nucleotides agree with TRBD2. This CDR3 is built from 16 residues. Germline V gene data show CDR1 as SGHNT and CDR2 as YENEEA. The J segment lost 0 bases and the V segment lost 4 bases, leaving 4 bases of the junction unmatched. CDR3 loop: CASSSLAGASYNEQFF. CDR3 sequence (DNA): TGTGCCAGCAGCTCGTTAGCGGGAGCCTCCTACAATGAGCAGTTCTTC.

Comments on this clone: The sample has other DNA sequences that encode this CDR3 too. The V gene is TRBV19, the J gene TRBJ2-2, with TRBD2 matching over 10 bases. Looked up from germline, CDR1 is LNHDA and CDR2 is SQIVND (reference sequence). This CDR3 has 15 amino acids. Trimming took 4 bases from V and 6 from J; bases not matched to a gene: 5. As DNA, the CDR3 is TGTGCCAGTAGTACTCTAGCGGGAGAAGCCGGGGAGCTGTTTTTT. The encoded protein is CASSTLAGEAGELFF.

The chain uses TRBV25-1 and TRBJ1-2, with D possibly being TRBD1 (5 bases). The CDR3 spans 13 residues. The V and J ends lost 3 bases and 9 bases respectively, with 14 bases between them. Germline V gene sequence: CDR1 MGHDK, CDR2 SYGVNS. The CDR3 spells CASSDDRRSCYTF. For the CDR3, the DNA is TGTGCCAGCAGTGATGACAGACGTTCTTGCTACACCTTC.

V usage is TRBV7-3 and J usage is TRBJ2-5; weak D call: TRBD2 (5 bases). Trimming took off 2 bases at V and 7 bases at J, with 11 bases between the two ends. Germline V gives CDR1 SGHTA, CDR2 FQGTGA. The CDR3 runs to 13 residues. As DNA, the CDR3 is TGTGCCAGCAGCTTAGAGGGTTTGGGGACCCAGTACTTC. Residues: CASSLEGLGTQYF. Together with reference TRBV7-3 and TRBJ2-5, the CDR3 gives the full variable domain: GAGVSQTPSNKVTEKGKYVELRCDPISGHTALYWYRQSLGQGPEFLIYFQGTGAADDSGLPNDRFFAVRPEGSVSTLKIQRTERGDSAVYLCASSLEGLGTQYFGPGTRLLVL.

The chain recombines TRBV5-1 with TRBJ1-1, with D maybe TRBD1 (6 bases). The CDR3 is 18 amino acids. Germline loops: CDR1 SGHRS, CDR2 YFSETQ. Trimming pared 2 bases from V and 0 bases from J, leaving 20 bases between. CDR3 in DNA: TGCGCCAGCAGCTTCGACCCCAAGACAGGCCTCATGAACACTGAAGCTTTCTTT. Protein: CASSFDPKTGLMNTEAFF.

CDR3 sequence reads: CASHRGTGELFF. CDR3 bases: TGTGCCAGCCACCGGGGAACCGGGGAGCTGTTTTTT. This sequence joins TRBV19 and TRBJ2-2, with D tentatively TRBD2 (5 bases). This CDR3 comprises 12 residues. Germline V gene lookup returns CDR1 LNHDA and CDR2 SQIVND (reference sequence). Between the trimmed V and J ends, which lost 9 bases and 5 bases, there was a span of 10 bases.

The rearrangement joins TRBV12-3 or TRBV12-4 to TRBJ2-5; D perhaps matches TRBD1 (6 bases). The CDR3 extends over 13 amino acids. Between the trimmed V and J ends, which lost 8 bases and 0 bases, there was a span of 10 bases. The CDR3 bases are TGTGCCAGCCGCCGGACAGACCAAGAGACCCAGTACTTC. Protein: CASRRTDQETQYF.

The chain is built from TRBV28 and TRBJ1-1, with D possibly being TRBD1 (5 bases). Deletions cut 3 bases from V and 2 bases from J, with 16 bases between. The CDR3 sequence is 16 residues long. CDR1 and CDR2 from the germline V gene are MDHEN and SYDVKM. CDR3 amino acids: CASSLGRGRKNTEAFF. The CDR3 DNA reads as TGTGCCAGCAGTTTGGGGCGGGGGAGGAAAAACACTGAAGCTTTCTTT.

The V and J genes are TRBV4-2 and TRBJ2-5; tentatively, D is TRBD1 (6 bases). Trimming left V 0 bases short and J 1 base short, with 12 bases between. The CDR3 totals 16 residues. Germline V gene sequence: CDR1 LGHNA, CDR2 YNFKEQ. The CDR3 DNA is TGTGCCAGCAGCCAAGATTTATTGACAGGCCAAGAGACCCAGTACTTC. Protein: CASSQDLLTGQETQYF.

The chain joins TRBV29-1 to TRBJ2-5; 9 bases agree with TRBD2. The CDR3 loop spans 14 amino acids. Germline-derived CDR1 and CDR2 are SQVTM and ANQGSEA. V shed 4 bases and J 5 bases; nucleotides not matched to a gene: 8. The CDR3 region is CSVATSGRSETQYF. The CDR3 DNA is TGCAGCGTTGCGACTAGCGGCCGATCGGAGACCCAGTACTTC.

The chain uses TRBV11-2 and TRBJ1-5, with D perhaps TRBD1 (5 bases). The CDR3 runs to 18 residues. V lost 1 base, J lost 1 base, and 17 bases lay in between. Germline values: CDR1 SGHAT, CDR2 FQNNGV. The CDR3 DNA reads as TGTGCCAGCAGCTTAGGGAGGGGAGCGGGGTTAAGCAATCAGCCCCAGCATTTT. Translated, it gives CASSLGRGAGLSNQPQHF.

CDR3 bases: TGTGCCAGCCGGCGGGCAGGCGGCAATCAGCCCCAGCATTTT. Residues: CASRRAGGNQPQHF. This chain links TRBV18 with TRBJ1-5; D is uncertain. CDR3 length: 14 residues. Germline V gene data show CDR1 as KGHSH and CDR2 as LQKENI. Trimming shortened V by 8 bases and J by 2 bases, and 13 bases separated the two germline ends.

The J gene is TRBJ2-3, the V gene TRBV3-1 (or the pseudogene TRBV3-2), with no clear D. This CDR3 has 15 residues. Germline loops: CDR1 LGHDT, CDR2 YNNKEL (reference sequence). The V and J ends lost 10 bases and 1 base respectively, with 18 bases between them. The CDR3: CATEDPLLRTDTQYF. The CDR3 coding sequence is TGTGCCACCGAAGATCCGTTACTACGCACAGATACGCAGTATTTT.

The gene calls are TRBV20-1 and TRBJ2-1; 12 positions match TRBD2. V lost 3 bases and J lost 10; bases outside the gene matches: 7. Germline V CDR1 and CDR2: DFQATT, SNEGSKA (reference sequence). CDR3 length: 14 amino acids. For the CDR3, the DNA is TGCAGTGCTAGTCCCGGACTAGCGGGAAGAGAGCAGTTCTTC. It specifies CSASPGLAGREQFF.

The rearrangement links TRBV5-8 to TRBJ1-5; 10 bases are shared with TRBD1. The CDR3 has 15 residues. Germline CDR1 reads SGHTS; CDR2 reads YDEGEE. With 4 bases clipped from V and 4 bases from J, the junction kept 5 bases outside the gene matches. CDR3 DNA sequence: TGTGCCAGCAGCCGAGGGACAGGGGAAAATCAGCCCCAGCATTTT. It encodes CASSRGTGENQPQHF. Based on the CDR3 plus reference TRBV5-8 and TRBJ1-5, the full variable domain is EAGVTQSPTHLIKTRGQQATLRCSPISGHTSVYWYQQALGLGLQFLLWYDEGEERNRGNFPPRFSGRQFPNYSSELNVNALELEDSALYLCASSRGTGENQPQHFGDGTRLSIL.

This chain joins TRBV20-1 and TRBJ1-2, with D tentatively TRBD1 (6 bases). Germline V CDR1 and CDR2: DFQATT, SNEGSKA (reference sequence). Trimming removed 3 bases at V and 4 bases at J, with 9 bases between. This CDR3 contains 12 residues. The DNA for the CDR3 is TGCAGTGCTAGTGTACAGGGCTATGGCTACACCTTC. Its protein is CSASVQGYGYTF.

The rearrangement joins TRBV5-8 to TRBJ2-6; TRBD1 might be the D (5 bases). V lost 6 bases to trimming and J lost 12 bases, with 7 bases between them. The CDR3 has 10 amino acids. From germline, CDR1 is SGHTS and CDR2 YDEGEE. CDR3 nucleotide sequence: TGTGCCAGCACTAGGGGCGTCCTGACTTTC. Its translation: CASTRGVLTF.

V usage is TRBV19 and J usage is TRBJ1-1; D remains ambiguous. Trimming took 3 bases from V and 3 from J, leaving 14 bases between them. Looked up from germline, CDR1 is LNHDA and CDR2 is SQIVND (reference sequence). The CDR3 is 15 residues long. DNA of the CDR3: TGTGCCAGTAGTATTCGTCGGGAGGAGGACACTGAAGCTTTCTTT. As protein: CASSIRREEDTEAFF. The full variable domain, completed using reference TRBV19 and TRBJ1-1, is DGGITQSPKYLFRKEGQNVTLSCEQNLNHDAMYWYRQDPGQGLRLIYYSQIVNDFQKGDIAEGYSVSREKKESFPLTVTSAQKNPTAFYLCASSIRREEDTEAFFGQGTRLTVV.

The CDR3 spells CASSDKSGTVNYGYTF. CDR3 coding DNA: TGTGCCAGCAGCGATAAGAGTGGGACAGTTAACTATGGCTACACCTTC. The chain employs TRBV7-9 and TRBJ1-2, with 7 nucleotides matching TRBD1. Germline V gene lookup returns CDR1 SEHNR and CDR2 FQNEAQ (reference sequence). Germline trimming cut 5 bases from V and 1 base from J; bases unmatched to any gene: 10. The CDR3 contains 16 residues.